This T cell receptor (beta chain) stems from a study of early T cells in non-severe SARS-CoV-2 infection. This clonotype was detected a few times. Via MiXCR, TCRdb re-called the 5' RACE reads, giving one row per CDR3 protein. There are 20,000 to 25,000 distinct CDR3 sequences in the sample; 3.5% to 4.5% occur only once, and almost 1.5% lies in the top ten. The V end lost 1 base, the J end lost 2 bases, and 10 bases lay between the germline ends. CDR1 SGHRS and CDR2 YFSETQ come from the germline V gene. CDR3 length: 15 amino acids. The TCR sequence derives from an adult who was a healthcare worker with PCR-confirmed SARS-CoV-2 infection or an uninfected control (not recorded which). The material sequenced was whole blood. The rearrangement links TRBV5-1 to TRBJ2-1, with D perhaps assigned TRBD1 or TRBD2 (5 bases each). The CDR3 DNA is TGCGCCAGCAGCTTGATGGGGGTTACCTACAATGAGCAGTTCTTC. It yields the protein CASSLMGVTYNEQFF.